This T cell receptor beta chain was observed in a study of a mutant IDH1 vaccine in newly diagnosed glioma. About the study: Patients were started on vaccination 4-6 weeks after radiotherapy alone, or with temozolomide cycles.

As for time point: week 11, during vaccination. The content of each vaccine dose was 300 ug of mutant IDH1 20-mer peptide, and topical imiquimod accompanied it. Of note for this clone: Its antigen is still unknown.

Measured with immunoSEQ multiplex PCR; TCRdb has only the in-frame clones, and not every one. The sample records under 150,000 clones, around three quarters being singletons. Sequenced material: PBMCs, taken from a glioma patient whose treatment included an IDH1 peptide vaccine. The source is a man aged 35 to 55 with glioma.

In nucleotides, the CDR3 is TGTGCCACCAGCATTGGGGACAGGGTTGGCTACACCTTC. This gives the protein CATSIGDRVGYTF. The chain carries TRBV15 and TRBJ1-2; 9 bases match TRBD1. In germline, CDR1 is LNHNV, CDR2 YYDKDF (reference sequence). The trim removed 4 bases at V and 7 bases at J, leaving 4 bases unmatched. The CDR3 runs 13 residues.